The following is a T cell receptor beta chain sequence with its context. The data were taken from a study of blood T cell repertoires in COVID-19. Overall study: Sources were T cells, B-cell-depleted T cells, or PBMCs; the material itself was cDNA or gDNA.

TCRdb's copy holds only in-frame clones and misses some; the assay was immunoSEQ multiplex PCR. There are about 40,000 clones in the sample; around 83% occur only once, and 2.6% lies in the top ten. The CDR3 sequence is 15 residues long. This TCR derives from a woman aged 60 to 75 with acute or convalescent COVID-19. Sequencing input: peripheral blood. The V call is TRBV21-1, the J call TRBJ1-1; TRBD1 was called by the table and not checked on the DNA. TRBV21-1 is noted as a pseudogene. The CDR3 here is CASSKRHRMNTEAFF. In DNA form, the CDR3 reads TGTGCCAGCAGCAAAAGGCACAGGATGAACACTGAAGCTTTCTTT.